This T cell receptor (beta chain) was identified in a study of T cells after yellow fever vaccination. General study findings and limits: The study re-detected most primary-vaccination clones after the booster (roughly 96% CD4, 88% CD8).

One entry per CDR3 protein, called by TCRdb with MiXCR from the 5' RACE reads. The table shows under 300,000 distinct CDR3 sequences, with 6% to 7.5% occurring only once. Germline loops: CDR1 SGHAT, CDR2 FQNNGV. V lost 5 bases and J lost 3; bases outside the gene matches: 13. The CDR3 runs 18 residues. Notes on this clonotype: The antigen is not known.

The sample in question was CD4+ T cells sorted from PBMCs, obtained 15 days after the yellow fever booster vaccination. This clonotype originated in a man aged 25 to 40 who received the YFV17D yellow fever vaccine. V usage is TRBV11-2 and J usage is TRBJ2-7, with TRBD2 identical over 13 bases. The CDR3 here is CASSRTLGLAGDSYEQYF. The CDR3 nucleotides read TGTGCCAGCAGCCGGACATTAGGACTAGCGGGAGATAGCTACGAGCAGTACTTC.